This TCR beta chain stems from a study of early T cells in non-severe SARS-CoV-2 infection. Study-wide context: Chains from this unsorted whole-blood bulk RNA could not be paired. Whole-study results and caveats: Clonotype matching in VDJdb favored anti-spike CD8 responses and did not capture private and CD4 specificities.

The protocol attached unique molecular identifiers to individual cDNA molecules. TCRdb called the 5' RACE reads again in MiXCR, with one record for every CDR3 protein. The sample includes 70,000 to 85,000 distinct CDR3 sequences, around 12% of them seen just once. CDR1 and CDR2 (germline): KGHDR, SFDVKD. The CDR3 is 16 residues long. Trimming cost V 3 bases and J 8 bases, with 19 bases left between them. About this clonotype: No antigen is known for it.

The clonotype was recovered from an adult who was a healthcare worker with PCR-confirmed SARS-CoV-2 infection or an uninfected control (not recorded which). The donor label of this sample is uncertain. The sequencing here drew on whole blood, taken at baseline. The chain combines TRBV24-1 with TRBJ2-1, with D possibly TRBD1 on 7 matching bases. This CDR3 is CATSDTSGGGGDEQFF. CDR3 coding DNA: TGTGCCACCAGTGATACCTCAGGGGGAGGCGGCGATGAGCAGTTCTTC.